The following is a T cell receptor (beta chain) sequence with its context. From the 5' RACE reads, TCRdb called clonotypes with MiXCR, one entry per CDR3 protein. The sample lists 65,000 to 85,000 distinct CDR3 sequences, under 14% occurring once. Germline loops: CDR1 GTSNPN, CDR2 SVGIG (reference sequence). Trimming took off 0 bases at V and 0 bases at J, with 10 bases between the two ends. The CDR3 runs 15 residues. This sample was taken from a study of early T cells in non-severe SARS-CoV-2 infection. The receptor was isolated from an adult who was a healthcare worker with PCR-confirmed SARS-CoV-2 infection or an uninfected control (not recorded which). The chain combines TRBV30 with TRBJ2-3; D may correspond to TRBD1 or TRBD2 (5 bases each). The sequenced material came from whole blood. CDR3 sequence (DNA): TGTGCCTGGAGTGTACGAGGGGCCAGCACAGATACGCAGTATTTT. Translated, it gives CAWSVRGASTDTQYF.